This entry describes one TCR beta chain. These data belong to a study of blood T cell repertoires in COVID-19. Study information: The origin of the acute and convalescent COVID-19 samples was the United States, Italy and Spain.

After removal of 5 bases from V and 9 bases from J, the junction contained 12 bases not matched to a gene. The CDR3 is 16 amino acids. Looked up from germline, CDR1 is LNHDA and CDR2 is SQIVND (reference sequence). The assay was immunoSEQ multiplex PCR, and TCRdb's table has in-frame clones only and misses some. Of around 63,000 clones in the sample, around 91% were seen once. This clonotype was sampled from a woman aged 60 to 75 with COVID-19, enrolled during active disease. The chain links TRBV19 to TRBJ1-5; TRBD1 aligns across 11 bases. Sample: peripheral blood. CDR3 sequence: CASSVAGTGGPGPQHF. DNA for the CDR3: TGTGCCAGTAGTGTGGCCGGGACAGGGGGTCCCGGGCCCCAGCATTTT.